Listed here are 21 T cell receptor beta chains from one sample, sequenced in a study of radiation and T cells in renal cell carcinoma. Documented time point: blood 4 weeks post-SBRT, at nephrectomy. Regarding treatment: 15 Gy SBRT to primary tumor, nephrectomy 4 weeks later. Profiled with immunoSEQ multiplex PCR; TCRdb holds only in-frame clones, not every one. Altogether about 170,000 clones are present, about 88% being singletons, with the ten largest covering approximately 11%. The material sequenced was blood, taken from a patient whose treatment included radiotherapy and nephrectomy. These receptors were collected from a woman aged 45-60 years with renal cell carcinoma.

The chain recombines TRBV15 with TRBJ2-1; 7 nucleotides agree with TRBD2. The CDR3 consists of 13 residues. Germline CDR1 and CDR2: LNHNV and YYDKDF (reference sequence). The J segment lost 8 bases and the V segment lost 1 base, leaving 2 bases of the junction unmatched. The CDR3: CATSRGLAYEQFF. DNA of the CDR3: TGTGCCACCAGCAGAGGACTAGCCTATGAGCAGTTCTTC.

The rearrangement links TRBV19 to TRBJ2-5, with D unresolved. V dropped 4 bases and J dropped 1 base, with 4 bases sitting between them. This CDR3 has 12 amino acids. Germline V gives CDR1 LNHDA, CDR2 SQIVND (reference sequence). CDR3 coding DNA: TGTGCCAGTAGTACCCTCCAAGAGACCCAGTACTTC. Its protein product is CASSTLQETQYF.

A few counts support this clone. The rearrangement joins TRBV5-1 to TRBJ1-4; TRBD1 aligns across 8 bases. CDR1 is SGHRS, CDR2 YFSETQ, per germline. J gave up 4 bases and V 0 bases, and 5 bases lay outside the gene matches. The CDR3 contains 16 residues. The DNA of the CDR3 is TGCGCCAGCAGCTTGGCCATTGACAGGGGTAATGAAAAACTGTTTTTT. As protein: CASSLAIDRGNEKLFF.

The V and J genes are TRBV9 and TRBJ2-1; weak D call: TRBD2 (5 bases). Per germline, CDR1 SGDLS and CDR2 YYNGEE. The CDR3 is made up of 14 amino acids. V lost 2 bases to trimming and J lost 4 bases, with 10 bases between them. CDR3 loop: CASSVSGDYNEQFF. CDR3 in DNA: TGTGCCAGCAGCGTTTCCGGGGATTACAATGAGCAGTTCTTC.

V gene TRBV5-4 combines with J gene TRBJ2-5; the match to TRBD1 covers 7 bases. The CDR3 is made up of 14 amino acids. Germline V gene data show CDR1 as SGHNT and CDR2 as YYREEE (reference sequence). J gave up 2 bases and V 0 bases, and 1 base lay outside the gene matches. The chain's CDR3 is CASSLVTGQETQYF. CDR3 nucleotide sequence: TGTGCCAGCAGCTTGGTGACAGGGCAAGAGACCCAGTACTTC.

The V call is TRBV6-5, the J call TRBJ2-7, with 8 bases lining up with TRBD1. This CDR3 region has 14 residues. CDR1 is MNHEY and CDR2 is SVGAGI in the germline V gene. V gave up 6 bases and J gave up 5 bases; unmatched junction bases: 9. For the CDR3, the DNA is TGTGCCAGCAGATTTCAGGGGGCTAACGACGAGCAGTACTTC. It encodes CASRFQGANDEQYF.

The CDR3 reads CASSKPTGVDNQPQHF. The DNA of the CDR3 is TGTGCCAGCTCCAAGCCGACAGGGGTTGACAATCAGCCCCAGCATTTT. J is TRBJ1-5 and V is TRBV2; TRBD1 agrees at 8 bases. The CDR3 is 16 amino acids. V lost 8 bases, J lost 3 bases, and 12 bases stayed unmatched. Germline assignment: CDR1 SNHLY and CDR2 FYNNEI.

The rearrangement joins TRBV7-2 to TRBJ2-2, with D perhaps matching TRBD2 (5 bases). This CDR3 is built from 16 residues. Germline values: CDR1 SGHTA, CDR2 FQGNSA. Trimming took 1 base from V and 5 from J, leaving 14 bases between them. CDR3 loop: CASSLVIGSGTGELFF. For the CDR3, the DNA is TGTGCCAGCAGCTTAGTTATTGGTTCGGGGACCGGGGAGCTGTTTTTT.

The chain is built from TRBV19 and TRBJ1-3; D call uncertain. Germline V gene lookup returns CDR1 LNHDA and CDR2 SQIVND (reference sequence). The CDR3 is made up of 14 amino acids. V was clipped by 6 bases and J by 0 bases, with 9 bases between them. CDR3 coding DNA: TGTGCCAGTAGACCGACGCGCTCTGGAAACACCATATATTTT. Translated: CASRPTRSGNTIYF.

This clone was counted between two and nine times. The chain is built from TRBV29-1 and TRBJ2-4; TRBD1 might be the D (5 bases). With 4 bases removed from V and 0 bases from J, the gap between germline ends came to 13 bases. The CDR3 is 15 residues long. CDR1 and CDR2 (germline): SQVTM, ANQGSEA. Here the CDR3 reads CSVAPTGGAKNIQYF. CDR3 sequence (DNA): TGCAGCGTTGCCCCCACAGGTGGAGCCAAAAACATTCAGTACTTC. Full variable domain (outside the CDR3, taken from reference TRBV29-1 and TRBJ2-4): SAVISQKPSRDICQRGTSLTIQCQVDSQVTMMFWYRQQPGQSLTLIATANQGSEATYESGFVIDKFPISRPNLTFSTLTVSNMSPEDSSIYLCSVAPTGGAKNIQYFGAGTRLSVL.

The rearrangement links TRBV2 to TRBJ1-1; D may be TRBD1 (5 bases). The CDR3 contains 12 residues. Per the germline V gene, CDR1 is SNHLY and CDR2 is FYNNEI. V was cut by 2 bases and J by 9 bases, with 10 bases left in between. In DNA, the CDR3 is TGTGCCAGCAGTGAATGGAACAGGAAAGCTTTCTTT. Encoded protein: CASSEWNRKAFF.

CDR3 amino acids: CASRELGDSPYEQYF. Here the CDR3 DNA reads TGTGCCAGCAGGGAACTGGGGGACAGCCCCTACGAGCAGTACTTC. The rearrangement joins TRBV6-1 to TRBJ2-7, with TRBD1 identical over 7 bases. J gave up 2 bases and V 6 bases, and 10 bases lay outside the gene matches. Germline CDR1 MNHNS, CDR2 SASEGT. The CDR3 totals 15 residues.

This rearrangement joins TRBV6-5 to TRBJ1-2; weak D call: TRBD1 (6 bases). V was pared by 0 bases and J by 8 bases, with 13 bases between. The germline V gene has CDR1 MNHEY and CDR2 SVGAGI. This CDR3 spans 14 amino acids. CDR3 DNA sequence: TGTGCCAGCAGTTACTCGTCCCAGGGGCACGGCTACACCTTC. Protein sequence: CASSYSSQGHGYTF.

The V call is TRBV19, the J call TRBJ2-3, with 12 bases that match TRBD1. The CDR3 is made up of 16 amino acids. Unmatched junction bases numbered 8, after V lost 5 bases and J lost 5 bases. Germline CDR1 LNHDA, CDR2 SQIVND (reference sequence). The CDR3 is CASSAPGQGAQDTQYF. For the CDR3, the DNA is TGTGCCAGTAGTGCTCCGGGACAGGGGGCGCAAGATACGCAGTATTTT.

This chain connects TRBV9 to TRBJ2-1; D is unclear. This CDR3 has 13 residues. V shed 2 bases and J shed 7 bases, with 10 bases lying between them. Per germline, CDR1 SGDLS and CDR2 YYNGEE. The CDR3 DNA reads TGTGCCAGCAGCGTCGACCGTCTGAATGAGCAGTTCTTC. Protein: CASSVDRLNEQFF.

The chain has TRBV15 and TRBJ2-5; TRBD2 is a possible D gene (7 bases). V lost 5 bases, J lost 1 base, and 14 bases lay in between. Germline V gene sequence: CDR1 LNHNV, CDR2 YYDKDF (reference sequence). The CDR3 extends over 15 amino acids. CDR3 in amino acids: CATSGGRGTQETQYF. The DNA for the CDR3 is TGTGCCACCAGCGGTGGGAGGGGGACCCAAGAGACCCAGTACTTC.

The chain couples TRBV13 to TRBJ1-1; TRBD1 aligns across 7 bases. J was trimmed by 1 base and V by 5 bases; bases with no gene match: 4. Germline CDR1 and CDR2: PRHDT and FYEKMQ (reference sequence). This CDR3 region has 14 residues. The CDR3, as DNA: TGTGCCAGCAGCCATTACAGGGGGAACACTGAAGCTTTCTTT. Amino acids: CASSHYRGNTEAFF.

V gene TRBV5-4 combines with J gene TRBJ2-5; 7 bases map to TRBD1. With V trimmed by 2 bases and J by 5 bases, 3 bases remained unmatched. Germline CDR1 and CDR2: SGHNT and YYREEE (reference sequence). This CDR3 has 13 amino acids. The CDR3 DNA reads TGTGCCAGCAGCTTCGCAGGGGGTGAGACCCAGTACTTC. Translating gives CASSFAGGETQYF.

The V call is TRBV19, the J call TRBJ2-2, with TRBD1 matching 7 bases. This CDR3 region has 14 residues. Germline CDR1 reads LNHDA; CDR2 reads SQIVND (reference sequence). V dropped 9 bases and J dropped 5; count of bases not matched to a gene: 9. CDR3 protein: CASKSTGWTGELFF. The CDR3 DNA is TGTGCCAGCAAATCGACAGGGTGGACCGGGGAGCTGTTTTTT.

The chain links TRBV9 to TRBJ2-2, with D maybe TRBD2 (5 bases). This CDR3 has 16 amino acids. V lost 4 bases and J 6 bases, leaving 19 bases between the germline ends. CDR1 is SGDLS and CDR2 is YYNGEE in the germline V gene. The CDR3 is CASSRDVGITAGELFF. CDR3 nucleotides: TGTGCCAGCAGCCGGGATGTGGGAATAACAGCCGGGGAGCTGTTTTTT.

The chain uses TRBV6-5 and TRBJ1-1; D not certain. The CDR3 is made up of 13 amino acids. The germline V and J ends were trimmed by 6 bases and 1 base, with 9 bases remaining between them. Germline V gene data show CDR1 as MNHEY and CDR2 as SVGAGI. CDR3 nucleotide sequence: TGTGCCAGCAGAACGGAGGGGAACACTGAAGCTTTCTTT. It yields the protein CASRTEGNTEAFF.